A single sample is the source of the 17 T cell receptor beta chains below, sequenced in a study of siplizumab effects on memory and regulatory T cells (dated by TCRdb to the late 2010s). The method behind the library was the immunoSEQ multiplex PCR assay. TCRdb retrieved this table from immuneACCESS and kept in-frame rearrangements only. Not all clones are present; in checked studies, unresolved V genes account for under half, and no reason is known for the remainder. The table for this sample lists roughly 120,000 clones; around 94% of them were counted only once. The ten largest make up 1.5% to 2% of the sample. Sequenced: non-Treg CD4+ T cells sorted from blood. Sample cell subset or site, as interpreted from the label and publication: FACS-sorted unstimulated CD4+ non-regulatory T cells. These TCRs come from a human donor in good health.

The chain joins TRBV2 to TRBJ2-5; 7 nucleotides line up with TRBD2. Germline V lookup: CDR1 SNHLY, CDR2 FYNNEI. V shed 5 bases, J shed 11 bases, and the junction held 11 bases outside the gene matches. The CDR3 has 13 amino acids. The CDR3 sequence is CASSILGVREQYF. In DNA form, the CDR3 reads TGTGCCAGCAGTATCTTGGGGGTGCGGGAGCAGTACTTC.

V gene TRBV11-2 combines with J gene TRBJ2-1; possible D gene TRBD1, 5 bases. There are 14 residues in the CDR3. Germline V lookup: CDR1 SGHAT, CDR2 FQNNGV. The V end was cut by 3 bases, the J end by 7 bases, with 13 bases between. The DNA for the CDR3 is TGTGCCAGCAGCTTCGGGCAGGGTAGGAATGAGCAGTTCTTC. This sequence encodes CASSFGQGRNEQFF.

The rearrangement uses TRBV12-2 and TRBJ1-3. TRBV12-2 is an annotated pseudogene. The CDR3 is 20 residues long. The CDR3 loop is CASLLPGQRRPWIYGNTIYF. As DNA, the CDR3 is TGTGCAAGTCTCCTCCCTGGGCAGCGGAGACCTTGGATATATGGAAACACCATATATTTT.

The rearrangement uses TRBV7-9 and TRBJ1-4; 11 nucleotides line up with TRBD1. Germline CDR1 reads SEHNR; CDR2 reads FQNEAQ (reference sequence). Unmatched junction bases numbered 3, after V lost 5 bases and J lost 7 bases. This CDR3 is 14 amino acids long. CDR3 region: CASSRGTGGEKLFF. In DNA form, the CDR3 reads TGTGCCAGCAGCCGAGGGACAGGGGGTGAAAAACTGTTTTTT. Based on the CDR3 plus reference TRBV7-9 and TRBJ1-4, the full variable domain is DTGVSQNPRHKITKRGQNVTFRCDPISEHNRLYWYRQTLGQGPEFLTYFQNEAQLEKSRLLSDRFSAERPKGSFSTLEIQRTEQGDSAMYLCASSRGTGGEKLFFGSGTQLSVL.

The chain uses TRBV5-4 and TRBJ2-1, with TRBD2 matching over 8 bases. V lost 1 base, J lost 1 base, and 10 bases stayed unmatched. The CDR3 covers 18 residues. Germline assignment: CDR1 SGHNT and CDR2 YYREEE (reference sequence). This CDR3 reads CASSLNGGAPISYNEQFF. The CDR3 nucleotides read TGTGCCAGCAGCTTGAACGGGGGGGCCCCAATATCCTACAATGAGCAGTTCTTC.

The chain has TRBV10-3 and TRBJ2-7, with D possibly being TRBD1 (5 bases). Looked up from germline, CDR1 is ENHRY and CDR2 is SYGVKD. CDR3 length: 15 amino acids. The V and J ends lost 3 bases and 3 bases respectively, with 15 bases between them. CDR3 amino acids: CAISDTGRVGYEQYF. The DNA of the CDR3 is TGTGCCATCAGTGATACCGGCAGGGTAGGCTACGAGCAGTACTTC.

V and J are TRBV6-6 and TRBJ2-7; TRBD2 aligns across 9 bases. The CDR3 is 15 residues long. Unmatched junction bases numbered 7, after V lost 5 bases and J lost 2 bases. Germline CDR1 reads MNHNY; CDR2 reads SVGAGI (reference sequence). The CDR3 reads CASSAGGAGAYEQYF. CDR3 DNA sequence: TGTGCCAGCAGTGCGGGGGGGGCGGGAGCCTACGAGCAGTACTTC.

The rearrangement links TRBV6-5 to TRBJ1-2; no definite D call. Germline CDR1 MNHEY, CDR2 SVGAGI. Trimming removed 2 bases at V and 4 bases at J, with 14 bases between. The CDR3 has 15 amino acids. CDR3 bases: TGTGCCAGCAGTTACGACGGATTCCATACCTATGGCTACACCTTC. Its translation is CASSYDGFHTYGYTF.

The chain carries TRBV29-1 and TRBJ2-2; D gene ambiguous. Trimming took 2 bases from V and 4 from J, leaving 20 bases between them. The CDR3 covers 17 residues. CDR1 and CDR2 (germline): SQVTM, ANQGSEA. CDR3 DNA sequence: TGCAGCGTTGAATTGTGGGCAATCGGAAGTCTCACCGGGGAGCTGTTTTTT. It encodes CSVELWAIGSLTGELFF.

V usage is TRBV18 and J usage is TRBJ2-7; perhaps TRBD2 as D (5 bases). The length of the CDR3 is 14 residues. V was clipped by 4 bases and J by 1 base, with 11 bases between them. Germline V gives CDR1 KGHSH, CDR2 LQKENI. The CDR3: CASSQSAASYEQYF. The CDR3, as DNA: TGTGCCAGCTCACAGTCAGCGGCTTCCTACGAGCAGTACTTC.

The CDR3 DNA is TGTGCCAGCAGTTCGCGACAGGGCGGCCCTTTGAGCTCCTACAATGAGCAGTTCTTC. This translates into CASSSRQGGPLSSYNEQFF. The chain carries TRBV27 and TRBJ2-1, with 7 bases identical to TRBD1. There are 19 residues in the CDR3. From germline, CDR1 is MNHEY and CDR2 SMNVEV (reference sequence). V shed 4 bases and J 0 bases; nucleotides not matched to a gene: 15.

This chain connects TRBV19 to TRBJ1-1; D gene uncertain. Germline assignment: CDR1 LNHDA and CDR2 SQIVND (reference sequence). V was trimmed by 6 bases and J by 5 bases, leaving 13 bases between them. The CDR3 loop spans 13 amino acids. CDR3 sequence (DNA): TGTGCCAGTAGAAACTTCGGCGGGACTGAAGCTTTCTTT. This encodes CASRNFGGTEAFF.

V usage is TRBV19 and J usage is TRBJ1-3; D is ambiguous. V lost 5 bases and J 3 bases, leaving 11 bases between the germline ends. Per germline, CDR1 LNHDA and CDR2 SQIVND (reference sequence). The CDR3 is 14 amino acids. DNA for the CDR3: TGTGCCAGTAGTGATTCCTCCCATGGAAACACCATATATTTT. Protein sequence: CASSDSSHGNTIYF.

This CDR3 reads CAISASGTANYGYTF. DNA of the CDR3: TGTGCCATCAGTGCTTCCGGGACTGCAAACTATGGCTACACCTTC. The rearrangement links TRBV10-3 to TRBJ1-2; possible D gene TRBD1, 5 bases. V lost 4 bases and J lost 2, with 14 bases in between. The germline V gene has CDR1 ENHRY and CDR2 SYGVKD. This CDR3 region has 15 residues.

The V gene is TRBV2, the J gene TRBJ1-4, with D possibly matching TRBD1 (6 bases). CDR3 length equals 15 residues. The V and J ends lost 6 bases and 7 bases respectively, with 18 bases between them. Germline loops: CDR1 SNHLY, CDR2 FYNNEI. As DNA, the CDR3 is TGTGCCAGCAGGACCTCCGGGACATCCTCTGAAAAACTGTTTTTT. The encoded protein is CASRTSGTSSEKLFF.

The chain links TRBV7-2 to TRBJ2-7; D gene unclear. CDR1 and CDR2 from the germline V gene are SGHTA and FQGNSA. This CDR3 has 13 amino acids. With 0 bases removed from V and 2 bases from J, the gap between germline ends came to 5 bases. This chain's CDR3 is CASSLAGPYEQYF. DNA for the CDR3: TGTGCCAGCAGCTTAGCTGGACCCTACGAGCAGTACTTC.

This clone was recorded a few times. CDR3 in DNA: TGTGCCATCAATGGCGTTGCCTACGAGCAGTACTTC. This gives the protein CAINGVAYEQYF. This chain uses TRBV10-3 with TRBJ2-7; the D is unclear. This CDR3 has 12 amino acids. Trimming cost V 7 bases and J 2 bases, with 9 bases left between them. Germline CDR1 ENHRY, CDR2 SYGVKD.